Sequencing of this T cell receptor beta chain was carried out in a study of cytomegalovirus exposure and HLA in healthy donors. The V gene lost 4 bases and the J gene lost 8 bases, with 14 bases spanning the gap. Germline V gene data show CDR1 as KGHSH and CDR2 as LQKENI. The CDR3 covers 13 residues. Both 60 Vbeta primers and 13 Jbeta primers went into the PCR. Using immunoSEQ multiplex PCR, the repertoire was profiled, and TCRdb retains in-frame clones only, with some absent. This table holds roughly 160,000 clones, 70% to 90% found once. Study outcomes and limitations: Later analysis suggested links between common viral pathogens and several top significant clusters.

Points on this clone: Its specificity is not known.

This TCR came from a woman aged 30 to 39 in good health and CMV-seronegative. This chain links TRBV18 with TRBJ1-2; perhaps TRBD1 as D (6 bases). The sample comprised PBMCs. In DNA form, the CDR3 reads TGTGCCAGCTCACTAAAAACAGGGTTGGGCTACACCTTC. It codes for CASSLKTGLGYTF.